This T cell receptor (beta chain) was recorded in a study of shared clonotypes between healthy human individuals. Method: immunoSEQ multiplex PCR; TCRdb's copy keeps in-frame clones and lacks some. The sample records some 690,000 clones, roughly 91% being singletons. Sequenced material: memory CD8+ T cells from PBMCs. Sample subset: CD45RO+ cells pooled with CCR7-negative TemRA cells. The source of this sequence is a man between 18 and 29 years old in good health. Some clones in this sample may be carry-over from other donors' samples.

The CDR3 nucleotides are TGTGCCAGCAGTGAATGGGGATTAGCTGGGGCCAACGTCCTGACTTTC. It translates to CASSEWGLAGANVLTF. The chain couples TRBV6-1 to TRBJ2-6; D is unresolved. The ends were cut back, 2 bases at V and 2 bases at J, with 10 bases in the middle. Germline V CDR1 and CDR2: MNHNS, SASEGT. CDR3 length: 16 residues.